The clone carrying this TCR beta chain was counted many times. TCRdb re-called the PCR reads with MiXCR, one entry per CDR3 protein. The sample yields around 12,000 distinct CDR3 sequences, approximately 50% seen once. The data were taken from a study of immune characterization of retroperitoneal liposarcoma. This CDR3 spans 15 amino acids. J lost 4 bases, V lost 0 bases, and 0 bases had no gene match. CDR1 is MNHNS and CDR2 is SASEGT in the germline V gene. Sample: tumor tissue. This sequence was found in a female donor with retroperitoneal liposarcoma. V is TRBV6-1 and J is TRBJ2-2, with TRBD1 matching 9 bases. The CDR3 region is CASSEAGQGTGELFF. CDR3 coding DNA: TGTGCCAGCAGTGAAGCGGGACAGGGCACCGGGGAGCTGTTTTTT.